These 2 T cell receptor beta chains were all obtained from the same sample, sequenced in a study of a mutant IDH1 vaccine in newly diagnosed glioma. Antigen specificity for these receptors is unknown. Time point of the sample: week 5, during vaccination. Each vaccine dose was 300 ug of mutant IDH1 20-mer peptide, with topical imiquimod. Only in-frame clones appear in the TCRdb table, and some are missing; sequencing was by immunoSEQ multiplex PCR. Counted here are over 55,000 clones, approximately 82% occurring once; the ten biggest clones make up roughly 3.3%. Sequenced here: PBMCs, sampled from a glioma patient whose treatment included an IDH1 peptide vaccine. These TCRs come from a woman in her late teens or twenties with glioma. Some clones in this sample may be carry-over from other donors' samples.

This clone showed up just once. V gene TRBV6-6 combines with J gene TRBJ2-1; 7 positions agree with TRBD2. The CDR3 consists of 16 residues. J gave up 7 bases and V 3 bases, and 12 bases lay outside the gene matches. Germline V gene data show CDR1 as MNHNY and CDR2 as SVGAGI (reference sequence). For the CDR3, the DNA is TGTGCCAGCAGTTATGGGCACGGCGGAGCGGGGAATGAGCAGTTCTTC. Encoded protein: CASSYGHGGAGNEQFF.

V gene TRBV5-1 combines with J gene TRBJ1-4; the D gene is possibly TRBD1 (5 bases). This CDR3 contains 14 residues. V lost 4 bases, J lost 8 bases, and 15 bases lay in between. Germline CDR1 is SGHRS and CDR2 is YFSETQ. The CDR3 sequence: CASSGGTYREKLFF. CDR3 coding DNA: TGCGCCAGCAGCGGGGGGACCTACCGGGAAAAACTGTTTTTT. The full variable domain, rest sourced from reference TRBV5-1 and TRBJ1-4, is KAGVTQTPRYLIKTRGQQVTLSCSPISGHRSVSWYQQTPGQGLQFLFEYFSETQRNKGNFPGRFSGRQFSNSRSEMNVSTLELGDSALYLCASSGGTYREKLFFGSGTQLSVL.